This section outlines one T cell receptor (beta chain) sequence together with its context. This record belongs to a study of blood T cell repertoires in COVID-19. As for the study in general: Sites in the United States, Italy and Spain provided acute and convalescent COVID-19 samples.

Germline CDR1 is SGDLS and CDR2 is YYNGEE. The CDR3 is 16 residues long. The germline V and J ends were trimmed by 3 bases and 5 bases, with 15 bases remaining between them. As handled by the study authors: Quantification of nucleated cells was approximated via reference gene primer amplification. This table comes from immunoSEQ multiplex PCR, and its TCRdb copy is limited to in-frame clones, with some not included. The D gene and trimming were derived from the DNA, and the V and J assignments and clone size from that table. The sample consists of approximately 210,000 clones, approximately 87% of them appearing once.

This clonotype was obtained from a woman in her 70s with active or convalescent COVID-19. The sample taken for sequencing was peripheral blood. The chain is built from TRBV9 and TRBJ1-6; D gene unclear. The CDR3 is CASSASHALDNSPLHF. Here the CDR3 DNA reads TGTGCCAGCAGCGCTAGCCACGCCTTAGATAATTCACCCCTCCACTTT.